This section outlines one T cell receptor (beta chain) sequence together with its context. Its antigen is unknown. Generated by immunoSEQ multiplex PCR, the TCRdb table keeps only in-frame clones and is missing some. This sample has roughly 120,000 clones, with about 88% found just once. The sample belongs to a study of T cell responses to AZD1222 COVID-19 vaccine. The CDR3 extends over 15 amino acids. Germline CDR1 is SEHNR and CDR2 is FQNEAQ (reference sequence). The ends were cut back, 5 bases at V and 2 bases at J, with 14 bases in the middle. Study-level points and caveats: The donor cohort was predominantly white British with a female majority, and clonal diversity may have been underestimated. None of the repertoires were sampled until the peak T cell response had passed. Baseline testing showed seropositivity in only a handful of AZD1222 recipients.

This clonotype originated in an adult in good health. This chain uses TRBV7-9 with TRBJ2-3, with D perhaps TRBD2 (6 bases). The sequences come from peripheral blood, collected on day 0 of AZD1222 vaccination. The CDR3 sequence: CASSPPGVSTDTQYF. The CDR3 nucleotides are TGTGCCAGCAGCCCCCCGGGGGTCTCCACAGATACGCAGTATTTT.